The 10 T cell receptor beta chains below come from one sample, sequenced in a study of PD-1 blockade in classical Hodgkin lymphoma. The patients all showed relapse after autologous stem cell transplantation, while their brentuximab vedotin exposure varied. TCRdb keeps only in-frame clones here, not all; method: immunoSEQ multiplex PCR. The table has some 40,000 clones, less than 80% seen once; the top ten hold approximately 10%. This sample comprised peripheral blood mononuclear cells (PBMCs), obtained at baseline. The source is a human donor with classical Hodgkin lymphoma.

The genes are TRBV6-5 and TRBJ2-2; no definite D call. CDR3 length equals 13 residues. Germline loops: CDR1 MNHEY, CDR2 SVGAGI. Between the trimmed V and J ends, which lost 7 bases and 0 bases, there was a span of 6 bases. CDR3 sequence: CASTKPNTGELFF. As DNA, the CDR3 is TGTGCCAGCACAAAGCCGAACACCGGGGAGCTGTTTTTT.

This sequence joins TRBV18 and TRBJ2-1; a weak D match, TRBD2 (5 bases). The germline V gene has CDR1 KGHSH and CDR2 LQKENI. The CDR3 loop spans 16 amino acids. V lost 2 bases and J lost 8, with 19 bases in between. The CDR3 sequence is CASSPAEAHPVDEQFF. CDR3 nucleotides: TGTGCCAGCTCACCAGCGGAGGCCCACCCAGTGGATGAGCAGTTCTTC.

In its sample, this clone was seen once. CDR3 nucleotides: TGTGCCAGCAGCCAAACAGGGGGACTTTCACCCCTCCACTTT. Its translation is CASSQTGGLSPLHF. The chain recombines TRBV7-9 with TRBJ1-6, with 8 bases matching TRBD1. Germline trimming cut 5 bases from V and 9 bases from J; bases unmatched to any gene: 6. In germline, CDR1 is SEHNR, CDR2 FQNEAQ (reference sequence). This CDR3 comprises 14 residues.

The gene calls are TRBV6-1 and TRBJ1-5, with 7 bases fitting TRBD1. Looked up from germline, CDR1 is MNHNS and CDR2 is SASEGT. The CDR3 sequence is 18 residues long. Losses at the gene ends were 1 base for V and 3 bases for J; bases not matched to a gene: 12. The CDR3 DNA reads as TGTGCCAGCAGTGAAGTAGCCGGGACAGCAAGATTCAATCAGCCCCAGCATTTT. The encoded protein is CASSEVAGTARFNQPQHF.

CDR3 sequence: CASSQGGERFYEQYF. CDR3 DNA: TGTGCCAGCAGCCAAGGTGGAGAGAGGTTCTACGAGCAGTACTTC. The chain joins TRBV14 to TRBJ2-7; D uncertain. This CDR3 is 15 amino acids long. V gave up 1 base and J gave up 3 bases, with 13 bases separating them. The V gene's germline CDR1 is SGHDN and CDR2 FVKESK. The complete variable domain, with remaining parts taken from reference TRBV14 and TRBJ2-7, reads EAGVTQFPSHSVIEKGQTVTLRCDPISGHDNLYWYRRVMGKEIKFLLHFVKESKQDESGMPNNRFLAERTGGTYSTLKVQPAELEDSGVYFCASSQGGERFYEQYFGPGTRLTVT.

This chain connects TRBV29-1 to TRBJ2-3; D gene ambiguous. Germline values: CDR1 SQVTM, CDR2 ANQGSEA. The germline V and J ends were trimmed by 1 base and 4 bases, with 12 bases remaining between them. CDR3 length: 14 residues. The CDR3, as DNA: TGCAGCGTTGAAGGCGGTAAGAGCGCAGATACGCAGTATTTT. It codes for CSVEGGKSADTQYF.

V gene TRBV28 combines with J gene TRBJ2-7, with D maybe TRBD1 (6 bases). The length of the CDR3 is 15 residues. With 2 bases removed from V and 2 bases from J, the gap between germline ends came to 13 bases. Germline V gives CDR1 MDHEN, CDR2 SYDVKM. The CDR3 region has the DNA TGTGCCAGCAGTTTAGTGGGGGCTCTGGCCTACGAGCAGTACTTC. Translation gives CASSLVGALAYEQYF. Full variable domain (remainder filled in from reference TRBV28 and TRBJ2-7): DVKVTQSSRYLVKRTGEKVFLECVQDMDHENMFWYRQDPGLGLRLIYFSYDVKMKEKGDIPEGYSVSREKKERFSLILESASTNQTSMYLCASSLVGALAYEQYFGPGTRLTVT.

This chain joins TRBV6-5 and TRBJ1-1; D is ambiguous. This CDR3 is 15 amino acids long. Deletions cut 2 bases from V and 2 bases from J, with 12 bases between. The V gene's germline CDR1 is MNHEY and CDR2 SVGAGI. For the CDR3, the DNA is TGTGCCAGCAGTTACAGGGCAAACCTCAACACTGAAGCTTTCTTT. The encoded protein is CASSYRANLNTEAFF.

The CDR3 spells CASSQYDRYNEQFF. The DNA for the CDR3 is TGCGCCAGCAGTCAATACGATCGCTACAATGAGCAGTTCTTC. The rearrangement links TRBV23-1 to TRBJ2-1; D unclear. TRBV23-1 is an open reading frame whose function is uncertain. The V end was cut by 1 base, the J end by 3 bases, with 7 bases between. This CDR3 is 14 amino acids long.

The J gene is TRBJ2-4, the V gene TRBV27, with unresolved D. Trimming removed 3 bases from V and 6 bases from J, with 9 bases in between. The CDR3 totals 13 residues. The germline gives CDR1 MNHEY, CDR2 SMNVEV (reference sequence). The CDR3 coding sequence is TGTGCCAGCAGTTTGATGTACGGAAACATTCAGTACTTC. This translates into CASSLMYGNIQYF.